The 4 T cell receptor beta chains reported below all come from one sample, sequenced in a study of blood T cells in healthy people across ages. It was with a sample-barcoded 5' primer and a J-beta primer mix that a second PCR of about 6 to 11 cycles was run. TCRdb itself ran the 5' RACE reads through MiXCR, one entry per CDR3 protein. The sample yields about 670,000 distinct CDR3 sequences, 35% to 50% seen once. Specimen: blood. The receptors come from an elderly man in good health.

This rearrangement joins TRBV12-3 or TRBV12-4 to TRBJ2-7; D is undetermined. The length of the CDR3 is 13 residues. Trimming cost V 3 bases and J 2 bases, with 8 bases left between them. CDR3 residues: CASSFRRAYEQYF. DNA of the CDR3: TGTGCCAGCAGTTTTAGGAGAGCCTACGAGCAGTACTTC.

The chain is built from TRBV20-1 and TRBJ1-6; a weak D match, TRBD1 (5 bases). CDR3 length: 16 residues. V was trimmed by 6 bases and J by 8 bases, leaving 23 bases between them. Looked up from germline, CDR1 is DFQATT and CDR2 is SNEGSKA (reference sequence). The DNA for the CDR3 is TGCAGTGCCCTACTAGCTGTCCCAACAGGAGATTCACCCCTCCACTTT. This sequence encodes CSALLAVPTGDSPLHF.

To note about this clonotype: A junction boundary mismatches the germline segment, possibly from a read error. The chain links TRBV4-3 to TRBJ2-5; D gene uncertain. The CDR3 is 15 residues long. Germline V lookup: CDR1 LGHNA, CDR2 YSLEER. The CDR3 nucleotides are TGCGCCAGCAGCCAAGAGTCGGAGTTTCAAGGGACCCAGTACTTC. Amino acids: CASSQESEFQGTQYF.

This chain links TRBV29-1 with TRBJ2-1, with TRBD2 matching 9 bases. Germline CDR1 SQVTM, CDR2 ANQGSEA. This CDR3 region has 14 residues. With V trimmed by 1 base and J by 3 bases, 1 base remained unmatched. The CDR3 sequence is CSVEGTSDYNEQFF. The CDR3 DNA reads TGCAGCGTTGAAGGGACTAGCGACTACAATGAGCAGTTCTTC.